Listed below are T cell receptor beta chains from one sample, sequenced in a study of CD8 T cells in Susac syndrome. TCRdb fed the immunoSEQ multiplex PCR reads into MiXCR, producing one record per CDR3 protein. The table records around 170,000 distinct CDR3 sequences, more than 85% of them present only once. The sequenced sample consisted of CD8+ T cells from PBMCs. These TCRs come from a human donor with Susac syndrome. CDR3s leave out the opening cysteine and the closing phenylalanine or tryptophan.

v_call cdr3_aa
TRBV19 ASSIEGGNEQF
TRBV7-3 ASSSTGTGGLETQY
TRBV20-1 SARAHRPGEQF
TRBV12-3/TRBV12-4 ASSLRRDTGELF
TRBV6-1 ASSTAGYRTGANVLT
TRBV4-1 ASSQDRMNTEAF
TRBV12-3/TRBV12-4 ASSPPKRGDYNEQF
TRBV6-1 ASTIGVFRAVNTGELF
TRBV4-2 ASSQAAVDEQF
TRBV6-4 ASRQLAGAYNEQF
TRBV2 ASSENGGVITGELF
TRBV5-1 ASSSGSGAYEQY
TRBV19 ASSIEDSGTEAF
TRBV9 ASSVGTGSAF
TRBV5-6 ASSVGTPTGNEQF
TRBV13 ASSDGTFKEWDTEAF
TRBV13 ASRWPEQETQY
TRBV11-2 ASSPSPGAEYGYT
TRBV27 ASSTWTGMRGNQPQH
TRBV6-1 ASSEHWIHEQY
TRBV27 ASSLGAGVEQY
TRBV12-3/TRBV12-4 ASSAGGGEQF
TRBV20-1 SASPTGRSYYEQY
TRBV7-9 ASSLPGQGMFSPLH
TRBV9 ASSPVGGRTEAF
TRBV5-4 ASSLVPGTLQETQY
TRBV27 ASSFNSGNEQY
TRBV2 ASRVLAEETQY
TRBV12-3/TRBV12-4 ASSIQGAGQPQH
TRBV7-9 ASSLSSRGRREDNEQF
TRBV7-7 ASSQKITRNEQF
TRBV20-1 SARDFGGGQGAYEQY
TRBV10-3 AISEGDLGYGYT
TRBV19 ASSAGGEAF
TRBV2 ASIVRGSSDEQF
TRBV13 ASSAELAEGADTQY
TRBV13 ASSPATERYSSTDTQY
TRBV9 ASSPRTDLYEQY
TRBV5-8 ASIPRSPWEQY
TRBV5-6 ASSLDGLAEAF
TRBV7-9 ASSLGLAGGGTDTQY
TRBV27 ASSTLTGGSYEQY
TRBV2 ASSEGNRGYT
TRBV20-1 SARTSSEETQY
TRBV6-5 ASSYSRQRDTEAF
TRBV7-3 ASSLVRQGKGNEQF
TRBV11-2 ASSLRVLLNGYGYT
TRBV5-6 ASSLVPGREASTDTQY
TRBV7-9 ASSLALAGTFDTQY
TRBV7-9 ASSLTTGFDEQF
TRBV2 ASSEGDSPGYT